These 15 T cell receptor beta chains were sequenced from one sample in a study of T-cell reconstitution after alpha-beta-depleted transplantation in children. Preparing the TCRbeta library involved the use of unique molecular identifiers. MiXCR, applied by TCRdb to the PCR reads, yields one record per CDR3 protein. Of around 450,000 distinct CDR3 sequences detected, around 15% appear once; the ten largest clones hold 25% to 30%. The sample in question was PBMCs, mostly from graft donor cells, obtained 360 days after TCRalphabeta/CD19-depleted stem cell transplant. Receptors were obtained from a boy under three years old who had a stem cell transplant for Wiskott-Aldrich syndrome, so the T cells may come from the graft donor.

This clonotype was seen a handful of times. This chain uses TRBV28 with TRBJ2-2; D not certain. V lost 1 base and J 5 bases, leaving 8 bases between the germline ends. Germline lookup yields CDR1 MDHEN and CDR2 SYDVKM. This CDR3 comprises 14 residues. CDR3 region: CASSLSALTGELFF. Here the CDR3 DNA reads TGTGCCAGCAGTTTATCAGCGCTGACCGGGGAGCTGTTTTTT.

This chain joins TRBV12-3 or TRBV12-4 and TRBJ1-5, with D perhaps matching TRBD1 (6 bases). The CDR3 loop spans 15 amino acids. Between the trimmed V and J ends, which lost 3 bases and 1 base, there was a span of 10 bases. The CDR3 loop reads CASSFGGGSNQPQHF. The CDR3 DNA is TGTGCCAGCAGTTTCGGTGGGGGCAGCAATCAGCCCCAGCATTTT.

The rearrangement links TRBV12-3 or TRBV12-4 to TRBJ2-2; D may be TRBD2 (6 bases). The CDR3 contains 16 residues. The V end was cut by 3 bases, the J end by 2 bases, with 13 bases between. Written as DNA, the CDR3 is TGTGCCAGCAGTTTTTCGGCGGGGATTAACACCGGGGAGCTGTTTTTT. Translating gives CASSFSAGINTGELFF.

In this sample, this clonotype turned up a few times. This chain links TRBV24-1 with TRBJ2-1; tentatively, D is TRBD1 (6 bases). Looked up from germline, CDR1 is KGHDR and CDR2 is SFDVKD. The CDR3 spans 15 residues. V was clipped by 9 bases and J by 4 bases, with 18 bases between them. CDR3 residues: CATGLARGHYNEQFF. For the CDR3, the DNA is TGTGCCACCGGACTCGCGAGGGGACATTACAATGAGCAGTTCTTC.

The chain uses TRBV20-1 and TRBJ1-2; 7 positions agree with TRBD1. This CDR3 has 15 residues. Losses at the gene ends were 0 bases for V and 4 bases for J; bases not matched to a gene: 8. Germline assignment: CDR1 DFQATT and CDR2 SNEGSKA (reference sequence). CDR3: CSARDYGQVLYGYTF. The CDR3 DNA reads as TGCAGTGCTAGAGATTACGGACAGGTCCTCTATGGCTACACCTTC.

The chain is built from TRBV18 and TRBJ2-3; 14 positions match TRBD2. The CDR3 is 16 amino acids. Germline loops: CDR1 KGHSH, CDR2 LQKENI. Trimming removed 2 bases from V and 5 bases from J; junction bases left unmatched: 3. Written as DNA, the CDR3 is TGTGCCAGCTCACCAGCGGGACTAGCGGGAGTAGATACGCAGTATTTT. Its translation: CASSPAGLAGVDTQYF.

This clonotype was observed many times. The chain couples TRBV10-3 to TRBJ1-1, with 7 bases identical to TRBD1. The CDR3 has 15 amino acids. Germline assignment: CDR1 ENHRY and CDR2 SYGVKD. J lost 0 bases, V lost 5 bases, and 6 bases had no gene match. CDR3 sequence reads: CAISSGQFMNTEAFF. CDR3 bases: TGTGCCATCAGTTCGGGACAGTTCATGAACACTGAAGCTTTCTTT.

This clonotype was detected a few times. The CDR3: CSALAGGPSDTQYF. The DNA for the CDR3 is TGCAGTGCCTTAGCGGGAGGGCCCTCAGATACGCAGTATTTT. The chain couples TRBV20-1 to TRBJ2-3, with TRBD2 matching 11 bases. With V trimmed by 6 bases and J by 4 bases, 6 bases remained unmatched. The CDR3 contains 14 residues. Germline values: CDR1 DFQATT, CDR2 SNEGSKA (reference sequence).

This clonotype was detected a few times. The chain is built from TRBV7-7 and TRBJ2-7, with unresolved D. The germline V and J ends were trimmed by 5 bases and 4 bases, with 9 bases remaining between them. The CDR3 has 12 amino acids. Germline V lookup: CDR1 SSHAT, CDR2 FNYEAQ (reference sequence). The CDR3, as DNA: TGTGCCAGCAGCACGGACGGTTACGAGCAGTACTTC. It specifies CASSTDGYEQYF.

This clonotype was recorded a few times. The chain uses TRBV24-1 and TRBJ2-1; 14 bases align to TRBD2. V gave up 2 bases and J gave up 9 bases; unmatched junction bases: 5. Germline CDR1 KGHDR, CDR2 SFDVKD. This CDR3 has 16 residues. The CDR3 region has the DNA TGTGCCACCAGTGATTGGGGACTAGCGGGGGATCCTGAGCAGTTCTTC. The encoded protein is CATSDWGLAGDPEQFF.

The chain links TRBV7-9 to TRBJ2-7; the match to TRBD2 covers 7 bases. V gave up 4 bases and J gave up 4 bases; unmatched junction bases: 7. The CDR3 spans 14 residues. Germline V gene data show CDR1 as SEHNR and CDR2 as FQNEAQ (reference sequence). The CDR3 nucleotides read TGTGCCAGCAGCTCCCGGGGAGGGTTTTACGAGCAGTACTTC. It specifies CASSSRGGFYEQYF.

The V call is TRBV24-1, the J call TRBJ2-3, with D possibly TRBD1 on 6 matching bases. This CDR3 contains 15 residues. V lost 4 bases, J lost 1 base, and 11 bases lay in between. CDR1 is KGHDR and CDR2 is SFDVKD in the germline V gene. The CDR3 region is CATSDRTDRTDTQYF. CDR3 coding DNA: TGTGCCACCAGTGACCGGACAGACCGCACAGATACGCAGTATTTT.

V and J are TRBV20-1 and TRBJ2-5; weak D call: TRBD2 (6 bases). This CDR3 has 15 amino acids. Germline-derived CDR1 and CDR2 are DFQATT and SNEGSKA (reference sequence). Trimming took 0 bases from V and 0 from J, leaving 11 bases between them. The CDR3 here is CSARDPRDYQETQYF. CDR3 nucleotides: TGCAGTGCTAGAGACCCCCGGGACTACCAAGAGACCCAGTACTTC.

The rearrangement joins TRBV30 to TRBJ2-7; D ambiguous. The ends were cut back, 4 bases at V and 0 bases at J, with 10 bases in the middle. Germline values: CDR1 GTSNPN, CDR2 SVGIG (reference sequence). The CDR3 is 13 amino acids. The CDR3 here is CAWNLKGSYEQYF. Written as DNA, the CDR3 is TGTGCCTGGAATCTCAAGGGCTCCTACGAGCAGTACTTC.

There are a few counts of this clonotype. The chain couples TRBV4-3 to TRBJ1-1; 7 bases align to TRBD1. The CDR3 spans 15 residues. Germline values: CDR1 LGHNA, CDR2 YSLEER. V gave up 8 bases and J gave up 4 bases; unmatched junction bases: 13. The CDR3 spells CASGLTGASSTEAFF. The CDR3 region has the DNA TGCGCCAGCGGCTTAACAGGGGCGTCGAGCACTGAAGCTTTCTTT.